The TCR beta chain described here comes from a study of T cells in Graves' hyperthyroidism and ophthalmopathy. Amplification of TCR beta CDR3 regions was performed using RNA transcripts as template. TCR CDR3 regions were first amplified by RT-PCR with HTBI primers. TCRdb analysed the multiplex PCR reads with MiXCR anew, one entry per CDR3 protein. The table includes hundreds of thousands of distinct CDR3 sequences, around 39% detected once. Germline CDR1 reads SGDLS; CDR2 reads YYNGEE. The germline V and J ends were trimmed by 3 bases and 6 bases, with 13 bases remaining between them. This CDR3 spans 13 amino acids. The study enrolled patients aged 18 to 65 with newly diagnosed hyperthyroidism of under 2 months' duration. The study based diagnoses on clinical symptoms, serum thyroxine and TRAb, thyroid ultrasound and orbital computed tomography. At least ten counts were recorded for this clonotype.

This clonotype was sampled from a man aged 18 to 29 with Graves' hyperthyroidism. Sequenced input: blood. The chain recombines TRBV9 with TRBJ2-7; D remains unclear. The CDR3 spells CASSDQNTGEQYF. In DNA, the CDR3 is TGTGCCAGCAGCGACCAAAACACGGGCGAGCAGTACTTC.